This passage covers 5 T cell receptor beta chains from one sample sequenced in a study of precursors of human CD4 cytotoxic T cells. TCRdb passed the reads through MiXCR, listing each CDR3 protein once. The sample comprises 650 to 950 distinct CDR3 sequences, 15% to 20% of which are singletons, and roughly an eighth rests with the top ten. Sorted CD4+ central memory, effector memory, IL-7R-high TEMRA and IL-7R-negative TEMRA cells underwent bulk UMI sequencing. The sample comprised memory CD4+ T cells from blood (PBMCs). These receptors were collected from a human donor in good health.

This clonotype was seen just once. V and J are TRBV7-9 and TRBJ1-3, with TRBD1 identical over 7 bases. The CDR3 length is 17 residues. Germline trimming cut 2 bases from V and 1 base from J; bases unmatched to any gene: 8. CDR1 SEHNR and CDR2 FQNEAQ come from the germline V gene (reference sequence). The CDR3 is CASSLPGTAISGNTIYF. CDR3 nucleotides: TGTGCCAGCAGCTTACCCGGGACAGCGATATCTGGAAACACCATATATTTT.

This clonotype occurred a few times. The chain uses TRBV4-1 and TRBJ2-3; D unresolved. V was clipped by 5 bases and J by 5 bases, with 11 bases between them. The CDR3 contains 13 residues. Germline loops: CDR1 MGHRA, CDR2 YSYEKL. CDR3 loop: CASSLTPVDTQYF. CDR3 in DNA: TGCGCCAGCAGCTTAACCCCCGTAGATACGCAGTATTTT.

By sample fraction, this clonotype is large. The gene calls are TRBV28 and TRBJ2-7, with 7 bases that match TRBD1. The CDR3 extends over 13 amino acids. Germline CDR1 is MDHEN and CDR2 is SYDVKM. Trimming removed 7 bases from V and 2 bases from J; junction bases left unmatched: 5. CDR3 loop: CASTPGTAYEQYF. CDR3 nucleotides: TGTGCCAGCACCCCCGGGACAGCCTACGAGCAGTACTTC. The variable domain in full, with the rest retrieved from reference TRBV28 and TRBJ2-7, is DVKVTQSSRYLVKRTGEKVFLECVQDMDHENMFWYRQDPGLGLRLIYFSYDVKMKEKGDIPEGYSVSREKKERFSLILESASTNQTSMYLCASTPGTAYEQYFGPGTRLTVT.

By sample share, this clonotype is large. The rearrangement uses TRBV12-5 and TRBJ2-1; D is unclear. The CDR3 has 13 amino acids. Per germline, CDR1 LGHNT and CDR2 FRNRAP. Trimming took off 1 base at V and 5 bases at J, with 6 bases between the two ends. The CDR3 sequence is CASGLARHNEQFF. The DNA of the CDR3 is TGTGCTAGTGGTTTGGCCCGCCACAATGAGCAGTTCTTC.

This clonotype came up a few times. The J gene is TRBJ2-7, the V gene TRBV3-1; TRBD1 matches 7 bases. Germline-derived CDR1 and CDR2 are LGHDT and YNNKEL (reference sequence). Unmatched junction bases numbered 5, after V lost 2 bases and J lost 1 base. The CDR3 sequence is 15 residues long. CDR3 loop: CASSQRSDRSYEQYF. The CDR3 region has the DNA TGTGCCAGCAGCCAAAGATCGGACAGGTCCTACGAGCAGTACTTC.